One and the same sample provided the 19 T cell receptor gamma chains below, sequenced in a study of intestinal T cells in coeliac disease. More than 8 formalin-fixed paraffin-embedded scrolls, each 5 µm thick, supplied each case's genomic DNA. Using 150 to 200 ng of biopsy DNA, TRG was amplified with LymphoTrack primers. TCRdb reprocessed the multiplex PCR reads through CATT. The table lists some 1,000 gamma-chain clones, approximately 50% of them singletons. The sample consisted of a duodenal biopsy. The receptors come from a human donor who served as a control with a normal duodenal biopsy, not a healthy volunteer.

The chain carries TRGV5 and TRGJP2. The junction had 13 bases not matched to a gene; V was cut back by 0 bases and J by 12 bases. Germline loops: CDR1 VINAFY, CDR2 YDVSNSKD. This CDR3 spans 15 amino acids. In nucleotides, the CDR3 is TGTGCCACCTGGGACAGGCGGAGAGTGATTGGGATCAAGACGTTT. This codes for CATWDRRRVIGIKTF.

CDR3 loop: CATWDMVRSDWIKTF. In DNA form, the CDR3 reads TGTGCCACCTGGGATATGGTTAGGAGTGATTGGATCAAGACGTTT. The chain joins TRGV8 to TRGJP2. The CDR3 loop spans 15 amino acids. V lost 2 bases, J lost 5 bases, and 8 bases stayed unmatched. Germline assignment: CDR1 VENAVY and CDR2 YDSYNSRV.

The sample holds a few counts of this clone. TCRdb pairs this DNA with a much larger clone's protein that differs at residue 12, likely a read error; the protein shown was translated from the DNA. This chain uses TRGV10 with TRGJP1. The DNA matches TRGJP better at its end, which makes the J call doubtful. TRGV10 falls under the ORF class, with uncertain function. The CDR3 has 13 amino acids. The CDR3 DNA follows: TGTGCTGCGTGGGATGGAGGGGGTTGGTTCAAGGTATTT. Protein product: CAAWDGGGWFKVF.

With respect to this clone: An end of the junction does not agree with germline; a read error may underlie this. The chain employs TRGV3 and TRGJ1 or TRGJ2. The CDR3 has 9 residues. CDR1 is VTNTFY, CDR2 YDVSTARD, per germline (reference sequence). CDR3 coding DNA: TGTGCCACCTGGGACAGTAAATTATTT. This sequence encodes CATWDSKLF.

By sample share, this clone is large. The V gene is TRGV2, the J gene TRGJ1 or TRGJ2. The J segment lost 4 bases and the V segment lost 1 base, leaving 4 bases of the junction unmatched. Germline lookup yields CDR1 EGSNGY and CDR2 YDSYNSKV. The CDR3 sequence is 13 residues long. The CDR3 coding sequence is TGTGCCACCTGGGACGGCCCCTATTATAAGAAACTCTTT. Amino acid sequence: CATWDGPYYKKLF.

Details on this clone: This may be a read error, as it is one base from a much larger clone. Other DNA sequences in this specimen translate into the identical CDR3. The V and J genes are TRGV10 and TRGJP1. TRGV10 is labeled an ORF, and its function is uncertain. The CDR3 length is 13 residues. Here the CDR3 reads CAAWDGGGWFKIF. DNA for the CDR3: TGCGCTGCGTGGGATGGAGGGGGTTGGTTCAAGATATTT.

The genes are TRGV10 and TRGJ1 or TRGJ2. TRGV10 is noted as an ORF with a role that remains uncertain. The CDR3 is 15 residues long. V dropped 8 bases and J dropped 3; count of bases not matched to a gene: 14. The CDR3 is CAAWERTQTYYKKLF. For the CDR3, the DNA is TGTGCTGCGTGGGAAAGGACCCAGACTTATTATAAGAAACTCTTT.

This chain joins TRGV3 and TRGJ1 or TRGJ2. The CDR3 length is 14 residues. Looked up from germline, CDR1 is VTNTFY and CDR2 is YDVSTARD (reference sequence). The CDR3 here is CAPGTGGRYYKKLF. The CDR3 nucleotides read TGTGCACCTGGGACAGGCGGCCGTTATTATAAGAAACTCTTT.

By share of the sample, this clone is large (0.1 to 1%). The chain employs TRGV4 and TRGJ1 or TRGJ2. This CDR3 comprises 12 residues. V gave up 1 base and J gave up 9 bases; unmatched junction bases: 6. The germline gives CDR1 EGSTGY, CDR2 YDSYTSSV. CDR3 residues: CATWDGRIKKLF. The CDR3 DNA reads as TGTGCCACCTGGGATGGAAGGATTAAGAAACTCTTT.

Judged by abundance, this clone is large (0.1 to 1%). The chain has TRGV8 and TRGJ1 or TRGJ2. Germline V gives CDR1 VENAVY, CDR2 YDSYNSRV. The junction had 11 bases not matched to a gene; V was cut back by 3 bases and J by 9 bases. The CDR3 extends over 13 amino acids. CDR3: CATWDGLGGKKLF. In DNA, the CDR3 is TGTGCCACCTGGGATGGGCTTGGGGGTAAGAAACTCTTT.

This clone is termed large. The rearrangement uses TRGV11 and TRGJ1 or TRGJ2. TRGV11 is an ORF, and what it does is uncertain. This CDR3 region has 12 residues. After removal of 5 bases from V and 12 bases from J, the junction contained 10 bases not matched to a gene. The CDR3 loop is CACWIIAHRKLF. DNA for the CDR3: TGTGCCTGCTGGATTATCGCCCACAGGAAACTCTTT.

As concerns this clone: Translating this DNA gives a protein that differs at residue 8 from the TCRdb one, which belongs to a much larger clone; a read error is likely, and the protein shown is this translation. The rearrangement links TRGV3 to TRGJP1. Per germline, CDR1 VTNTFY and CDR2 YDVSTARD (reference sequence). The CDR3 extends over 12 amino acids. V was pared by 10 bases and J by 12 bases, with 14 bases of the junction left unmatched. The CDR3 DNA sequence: TGTGCCACTCCTGGGGCGGGAGGGTTCAAGATATTT. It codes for CATPGAGGFKIF.

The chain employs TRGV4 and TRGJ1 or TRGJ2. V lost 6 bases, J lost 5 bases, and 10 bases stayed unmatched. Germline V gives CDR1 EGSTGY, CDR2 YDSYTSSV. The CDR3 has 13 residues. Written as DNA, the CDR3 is TGTGCCACCTGGATGTATCAGGATTATAAGAAACTCTTT. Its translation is CATWMYQDYKKLF.

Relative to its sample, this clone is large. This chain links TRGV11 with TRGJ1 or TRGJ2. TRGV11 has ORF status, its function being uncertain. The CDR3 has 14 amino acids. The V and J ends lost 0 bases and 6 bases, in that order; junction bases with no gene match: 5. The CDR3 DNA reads TGTGCCTGCTGGATTAGGCACGTGGGTTATAAGAAACTCTTT. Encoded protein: CACWIRHVGYKKLF.

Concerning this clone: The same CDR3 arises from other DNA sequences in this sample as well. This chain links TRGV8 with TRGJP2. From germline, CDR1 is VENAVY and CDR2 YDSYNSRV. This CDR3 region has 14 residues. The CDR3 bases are TGTGCACCCGGGATAGGCAGTAGTGATTGGATCAAGACGTTT. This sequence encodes CAPGIGSSDWIKTF.

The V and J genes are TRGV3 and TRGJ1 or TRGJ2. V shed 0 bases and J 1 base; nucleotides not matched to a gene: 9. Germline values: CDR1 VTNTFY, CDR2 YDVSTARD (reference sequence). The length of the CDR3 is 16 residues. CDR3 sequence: CATWDRGDDNYYKKLF. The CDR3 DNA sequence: TGTGCCACCTGGGACAGGGGGGATGATAATTATTATAAGAAACTCTTT.

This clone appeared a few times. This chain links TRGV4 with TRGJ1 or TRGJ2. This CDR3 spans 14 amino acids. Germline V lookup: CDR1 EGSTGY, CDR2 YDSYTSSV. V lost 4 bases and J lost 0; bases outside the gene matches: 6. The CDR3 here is CATWETPNYYKKLF. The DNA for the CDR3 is TGTGCCACCTGGGAAACCCCGAATTATTATAAGAAACTCTTT.

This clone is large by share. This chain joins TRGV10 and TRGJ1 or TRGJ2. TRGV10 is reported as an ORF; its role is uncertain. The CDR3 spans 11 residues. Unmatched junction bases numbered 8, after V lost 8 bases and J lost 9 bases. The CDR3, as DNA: TGTGCTGCGTGGGGTAGCTCTAAGAAACTCTTT. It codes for CAAWGSSKKLF.

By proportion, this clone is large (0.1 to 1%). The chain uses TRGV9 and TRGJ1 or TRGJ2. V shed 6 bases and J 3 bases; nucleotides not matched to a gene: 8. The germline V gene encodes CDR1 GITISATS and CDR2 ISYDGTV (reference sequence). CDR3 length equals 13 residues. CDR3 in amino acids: CALWPEIYYKKLF. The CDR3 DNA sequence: TGTGCCTTGTGGCCAGAAATTTATTATAAGAAACTCTTT.